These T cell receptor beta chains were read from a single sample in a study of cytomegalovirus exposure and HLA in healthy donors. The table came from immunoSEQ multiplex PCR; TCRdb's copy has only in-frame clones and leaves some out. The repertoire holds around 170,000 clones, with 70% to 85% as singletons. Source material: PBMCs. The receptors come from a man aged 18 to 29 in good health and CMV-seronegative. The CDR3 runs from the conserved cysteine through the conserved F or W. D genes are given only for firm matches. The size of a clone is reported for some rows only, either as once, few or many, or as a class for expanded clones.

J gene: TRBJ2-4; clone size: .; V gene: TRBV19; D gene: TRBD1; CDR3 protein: CASTDRGSIQYF; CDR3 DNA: TGTGCCAGTACAGACAGGGGGAGCATTCAGTACTTC
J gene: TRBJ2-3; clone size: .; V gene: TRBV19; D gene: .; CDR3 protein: CASNKGRVRTDTQYF; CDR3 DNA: TGTGCCAGTAACAAGGGCAGGGTTCGCACAGATACGCAGTATTTT
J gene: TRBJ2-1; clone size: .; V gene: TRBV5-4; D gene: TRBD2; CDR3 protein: CASTEGLAGRDEQFF; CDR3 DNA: TGTGCCAGCACCGAGGGACTAGCGGGAAGAGATGAGCAGTTCTTC
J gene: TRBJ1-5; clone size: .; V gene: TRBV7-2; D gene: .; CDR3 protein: CASSLERDQPQHF; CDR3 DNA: TGTGCCAGCAGCTTAGAGAGGGATCAGCCCCAGCATTTT
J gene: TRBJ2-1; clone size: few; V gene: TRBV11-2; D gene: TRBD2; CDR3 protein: CASSRKFVTSGGASEQFF; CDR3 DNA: TGTGCCAGCAGCCGCAAATTTGTGACTAGCGGGGGGGCAAGCGAGCAGTTCTTC
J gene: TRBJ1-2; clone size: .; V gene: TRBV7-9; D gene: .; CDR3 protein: CASSLGEGSGGYTF; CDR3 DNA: TGTGCCAGCAGCTTAGGGGAGGGGAGCGGTGGCTACACCTTC
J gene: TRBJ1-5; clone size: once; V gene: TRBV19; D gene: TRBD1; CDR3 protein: CASSMMDLGQGVSQPQHF; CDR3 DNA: TGTGCCAGTAGTATGATGGACCTGGGACAGGGGGTAAGTCAGCCCCAGCATTTT
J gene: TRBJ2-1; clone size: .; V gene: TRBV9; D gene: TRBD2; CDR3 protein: CASRRTSGGEDEQFF; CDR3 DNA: TGTGCCAGCAGGCGGACTAGCGGGGGAGAGGATGAGCAGTTCTTC
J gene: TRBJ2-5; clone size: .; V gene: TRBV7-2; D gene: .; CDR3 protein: CASSLGGPAQYF; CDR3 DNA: TGTGCCAGCAGCTTAGGGGGGCCCGCCCAGTACTTC
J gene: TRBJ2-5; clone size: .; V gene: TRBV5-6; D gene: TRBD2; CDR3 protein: CASPLAETPFGETQYF; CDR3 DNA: TGTGCCAGCCCACTAGCGGAGACCCCTTTTGGAGAGACCCAGTACTTC